This T cell receptor (beta chain) was observed in a study of blood T cell repertoires in COVID-19. The assay was immunoSEQ multiplex PCR, and TCRdb's table has in-frame clones only and misses some. The sample contains 350,000 to 400,000 clones, roughly 88% of which appear only once. From germline, CDR1 is SNHLY and CDR2 FYNNEI. The CDR3 runs 15 residues. Deletions cut 8 bases from V and 5 bases from J, with 19 bases between. Participant ages covered 18 to 89 years across around 22 US areas. This TCR came from a woman in her twenties or thirties with acute COVID-19. The genes are TRBV2 and TRBJ1-5; no reliable D call. The sequenced material came from PBMCs or T cells enriched from blood (not recorded which). Here the CDR3 DNA reads TGTGCCAGCTTTCTTTCCCCTCTGCGGGATCAGCCCCAGCATTTT. Its translation is CASFLSPLRDQPQHF. The full variable domain, rest sourced from reference TRBV2 and TRBJ1-5, is EPEVTQTPSHQVTQMGQEVILRCVPISNHLYFYWYRQILGQKVEFLVSFYNNEISEKSEIFDDQFSVERPDGSNFTLKIRSTKLEDSAMYFCASFLSPLRDQPQHFGDGTRLSIL.